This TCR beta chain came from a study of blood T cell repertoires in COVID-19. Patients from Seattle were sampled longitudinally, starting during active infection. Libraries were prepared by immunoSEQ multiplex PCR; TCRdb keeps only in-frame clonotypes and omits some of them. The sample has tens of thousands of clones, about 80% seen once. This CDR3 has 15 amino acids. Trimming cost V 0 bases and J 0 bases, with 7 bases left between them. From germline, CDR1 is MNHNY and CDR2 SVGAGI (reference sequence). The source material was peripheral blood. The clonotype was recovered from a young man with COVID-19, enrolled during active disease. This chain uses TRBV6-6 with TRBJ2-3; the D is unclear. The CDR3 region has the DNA TGTGCCAGCAGTTACTCGCGGTCTAGCACAGATACGCAGTATTTT. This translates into CASSYSRSSTDTQYF.